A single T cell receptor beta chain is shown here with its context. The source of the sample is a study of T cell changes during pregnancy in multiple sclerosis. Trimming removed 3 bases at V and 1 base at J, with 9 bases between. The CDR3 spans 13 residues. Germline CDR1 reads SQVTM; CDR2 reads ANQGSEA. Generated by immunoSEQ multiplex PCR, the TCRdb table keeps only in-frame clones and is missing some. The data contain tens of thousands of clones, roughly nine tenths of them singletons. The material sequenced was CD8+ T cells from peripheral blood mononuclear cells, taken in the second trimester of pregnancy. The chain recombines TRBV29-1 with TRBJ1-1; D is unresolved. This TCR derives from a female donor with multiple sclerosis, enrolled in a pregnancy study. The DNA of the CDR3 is TGCAGCGTTGATATGTTCTCGAACACTGAAGCTTTCTTT. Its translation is CSVDMFSNTEAFF.